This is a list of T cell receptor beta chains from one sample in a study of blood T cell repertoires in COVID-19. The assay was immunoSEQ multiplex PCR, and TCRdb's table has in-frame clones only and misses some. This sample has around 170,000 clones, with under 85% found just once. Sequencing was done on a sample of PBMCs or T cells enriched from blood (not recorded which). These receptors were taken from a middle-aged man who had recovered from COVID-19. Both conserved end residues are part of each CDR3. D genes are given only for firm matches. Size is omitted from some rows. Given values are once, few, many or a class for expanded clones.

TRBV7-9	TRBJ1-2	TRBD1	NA	TGTGCCAGCAGGCCCGGGACAGGGAGCGGGGGCGGCTATGGCTACACCTTC	CASRPGTGSGGGYGYTF
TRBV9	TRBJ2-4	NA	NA	TGTGCCAGCAGCGTAGGGGGCCCCGAGGTGGGAAGGTCGATGAACATTCAGTACTTC	CASSVGGPEVGRSMNIQYF
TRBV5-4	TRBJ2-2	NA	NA	TGTGCCAGCAGCCAGGGTCGGGGGTACACCGGGGAGCTGTTTTTT	CASSQGRGYTGELFF
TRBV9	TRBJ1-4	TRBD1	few	TGTGCCAGCAGCGAGAGGGACAGGGGGTTTGGGGAAAAACTGTTTTTT	CASSERDRGFGEKLFF
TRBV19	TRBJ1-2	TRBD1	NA	TGTGCCAGTAGGCCCTGGACAGGGGACGATGGTGGCTACACCTTC	CASRPWTGDDGGYTF
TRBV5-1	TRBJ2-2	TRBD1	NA	TGCGCCAGCAGCCCCTCCCTCAACAGGGGATGGGACACCGGGGAGCTGTTTTTT	CASSPSLNRGWDTGELFF
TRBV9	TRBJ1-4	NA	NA	TGTGCCAGCAGCCCCGTCGGGGCAACTAATGAAAAACTGTTTTTT	CASSPVGATNEKLFF
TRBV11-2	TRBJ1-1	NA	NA	TGTGCCAGCAGCCCAGCACGGGCTGAAGCTTTCTTT	CASSPARAEAFF
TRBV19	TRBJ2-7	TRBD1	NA	TGTGCCAGTAGCCCCGAAAAGACAGGGTATTACGAGCAGTACTTC	CASSPEKTGYYEQYF
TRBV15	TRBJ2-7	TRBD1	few	TGTGCCACCAGCAGAGAGGCAGGGGGCTACGAGCAGTACTTC	CATSREAGGYEQYF
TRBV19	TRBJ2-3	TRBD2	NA	TGTGCCAGTAACCTAGCGGGGTACACAGATACGCAGTATTTT	CASNLAGYTDTQYF
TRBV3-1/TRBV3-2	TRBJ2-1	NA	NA	TGTGCCAGCGGAGGACACAATGAGCAGTTCTTC	CASGGHNEQFF
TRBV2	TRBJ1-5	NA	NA	TGTGCCAGCAGCCCAGGGGACCGGAATCAGCCCCAGCATTTT	CASSPGDRNQPQHF
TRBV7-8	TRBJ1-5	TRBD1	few	TGTGCCAGCAGCACCCAGACAGGGGGGAATCAGCCCCAGCATTTT	CASSTQTGGNQPQHF
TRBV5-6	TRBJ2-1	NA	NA	TGTGCCAGCAGCTTGTTCGGGGAGGCCTACAATGAGCAGTTCTTC	CASSLFGEAYNEQFF
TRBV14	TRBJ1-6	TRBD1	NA	TGTGCCAGCAGCCAAGTAACGGGACAGGATAATTCACCCCTCCACTTT	CASSQVTGQDNSPLHF
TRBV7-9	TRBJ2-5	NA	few	TGTGCCAGCACCAACACAGTGGGGCGGACGGAGACCCAGTACTTC	CASTNTVGRTETQYF
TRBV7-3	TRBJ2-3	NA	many	TGTGCCAGCGTCCTACAGGGCTGGACTAGCACAGATACGCAGTATTTT	CASVLQGWTSTDTQYF
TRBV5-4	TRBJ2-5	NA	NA	TGTGCCAGCAGCTTTTTGGGGGCTAGTTCGGGGAAAAAGACCCAGTACTTC	CASSFLGASSGKKTQYF
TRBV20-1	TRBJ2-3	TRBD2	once	TGCAGTGCTAGTCTGATTAGCGGGGGGGATACGCAGTATTTT	CSASLISGGDTQYF
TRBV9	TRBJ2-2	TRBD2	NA	TGTGCCAGCAGCGCACCCCGGGAGGTACGGTTCTCCGGGGAGCTGTTTTTT	CASSAPREVRFSGELFF
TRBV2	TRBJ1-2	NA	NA	TGTGCCAGCAGTGAACCAGCGGGGATCTATGGCTACACCTTC	CASSEPAGIYGYTF
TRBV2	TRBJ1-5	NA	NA	TGTGCCAGCAGGACGGGGGGTGTGGGTCGGCCCCAGCATTTT	CASRTGGVGRPQHF
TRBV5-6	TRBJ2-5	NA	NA	TGTGCCAGCAGGCCCCGAGGGGGCGGGGCAGAGACCCAGTACTTC	CASRPRGGGAETQYF
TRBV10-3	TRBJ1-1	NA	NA	TGTGCCACCATGGGCTCCTCGAACACTGAAGCTTTCTTT	CATMGSSNTEAFF
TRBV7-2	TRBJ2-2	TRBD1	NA	TGTGCCAGCACCATCGCCGGGACAGGGGTCGGGGAGCTGTTTTTT	CASTIAGTGVGELFF
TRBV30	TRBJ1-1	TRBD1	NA	TGTGCCTGGAGTCGGACAGGGAACACTGAAGCTTTCTTT	CAWSRTGNTEAFF
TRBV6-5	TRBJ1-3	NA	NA	TGTGCCAGCAGGGCAGGGGCTGGAAACACCATATATTTT	CASRAGAGNTIYF
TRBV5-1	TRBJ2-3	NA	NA	TGCGCCAGCAGCTTAGGGATAGGGGGTAGTAATACAGATACGCAGTATTTT	CASSLGIGGSNTDTQYF
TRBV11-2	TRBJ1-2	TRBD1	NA	TGTGCCAGCAGCGGGAGGGACAGGGGGCGCTTGGACTATGGCTACACCTTC	CASSGRDRGRLDYGYTF
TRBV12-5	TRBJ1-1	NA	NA	TGTGCTAGTGGTTTGGTGGAGGGGTTTAGAAGCACTGAAGCTTTCTTT	CASGLVEGFRSTEAFF
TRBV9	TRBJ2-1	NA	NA	TGTGCCAGCAGCGTAGACTACAGCGGCAATGAGCAGTTCTTC	CASSVDYSGNEQFF
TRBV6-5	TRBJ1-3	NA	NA	TGTGCCAGCAGTCAGCAGGCTGGAAACACCATATATTTT	CASSQQAGNTIYF
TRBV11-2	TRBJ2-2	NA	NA	TGTGCCAGCAGCTTAGTATCGGGTCTCACCGGGGAGCTGTTTTTT	CASSLVSGLTGELFF
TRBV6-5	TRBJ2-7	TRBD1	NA	TGTGCCAGCAGTTACCGAGGGGGCTTGGGGGAGCAGTACTTC	CASSYRGGLGEQYF
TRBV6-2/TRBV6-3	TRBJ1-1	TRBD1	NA	TGTGCCAGCAGTTACGGGACAGGGGGCATCACTGAAGCTTTCTTT	CASSYGTGGITEAFF
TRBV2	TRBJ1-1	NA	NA	TGTGCCAGCAGTGCCCGTAGAGTGAACACTGAAGCTTTCTTT	CASSARRVNTEAFF
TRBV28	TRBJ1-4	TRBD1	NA	TGTGCCAGCAGCTCGACAGGGGCGGATAATGAAAAACTGTTTTTT	CASSSTGADNEKLFF
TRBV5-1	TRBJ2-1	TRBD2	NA	TGCGCCAGCAGCTTGGATAGCGGGGGGGTATACAATGAGCAGTTCTTC	CASSLDSGGVYNEQFF
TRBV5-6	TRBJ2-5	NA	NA	TGTGCCAGCAGCCCCTCCCTCCAAGAGACCCAGTACTTC	CASSPSLQETQYF
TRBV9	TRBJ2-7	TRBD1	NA	TGTGCCAGCAACGTAGATGGGACAGGATACTACGAGCAGTACTTC	CASNVDGTGYYEQYF
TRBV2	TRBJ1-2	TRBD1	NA	TGTGCCAGCAGTGAATCAAACAGGGGTAATGGCTACACCTTC	CASSESNRGNGYTF
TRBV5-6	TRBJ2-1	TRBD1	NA	TGTGCCAGCAGTTGGGGCAGGGGGCAATACAATGAGCAGTTCTTC	CASSWGRGQYNEQFF
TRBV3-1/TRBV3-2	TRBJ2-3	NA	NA	TGTGCCAGCAGCCAAGATCTGATCGGAGGGGATACGCAGTATTTT	CASSQDLIGGDTQYF
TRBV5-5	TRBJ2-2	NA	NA	TGTGCCAGCAGCTTGGCCGTGTACGGGGAGCTGTTTTTT	CASSLAVYGELFF
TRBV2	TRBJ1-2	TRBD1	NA	TGTGCCAGCAGTCTAGCCGGGACAGGGGTGGAGGGCTACACCTTC	CASSLAGTGVEGYTF
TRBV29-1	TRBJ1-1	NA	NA	TGCAGCGTTGAGCTCGGGGCGCGGGGCACTGAAGCTTTCTTT	CSVELGARGTEAFF
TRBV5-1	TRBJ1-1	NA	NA	TGCGCCAGCAGGGCAGATTATCGCACTGAAGCTTTCTTT	CASRADYRTEAFF
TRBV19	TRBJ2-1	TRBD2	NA	TGTGCCAGTAGTAAAAGACTAGCGGGGGGCTACAATGAGCAGTTCTTC	CASSKRLAGGYNEQFF
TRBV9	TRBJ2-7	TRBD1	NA	TGTGCCAGCAGCGTAGGTGGACAGGGGGGCGAGCAGTACTTC	CASSVGGQGGEQYF
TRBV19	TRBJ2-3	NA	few	TGTGCCACCAAAGGACAGAGCACAGATACGCAGTATTTT	CATKGQSTDTQYF
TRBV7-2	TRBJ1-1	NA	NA	TGTGCCAGCAGGATGCTTGTGGTGCGGGGAACTGAAGCTTTCTTT	CASRMLVVRGTEAFF
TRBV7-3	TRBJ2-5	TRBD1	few	TGTGCCAGCAGCTCCGGGACAGCGAGTCAAGAGACCCAGTACTTC	CASSSGTASQETQYF
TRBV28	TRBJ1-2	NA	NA	TGTGCCAGCAGATCGACAGCTAACTATGGCTACACCTTC	CASRSTANYGYTF